This TCR beta chain was observed in a study of blood T cells in healthy people across ages. Primed by a sample-barcoded 5' primer and a J-beta primer mix, a second PCR proceeded for about 7 to 11 cycles. TCRdb re-analysed the 5' RACE reads in MiXCR, keeping a single row per CDR3 protein. The profile shows 1.5 million to 2 million distinct CDR3 sequences, roughly 50% of them singletons. This clonotype has a single count. A read error may produce the germline difference seen at one junction end. Sequenced input: blood. The receptor comes from a middle-aged woman in good health.

CDR3 amino acids: CVSSLGTGDSPLHF. CDR3 bases: TGTGTCAGCAGCTTAGGGACAGGGGATTCACCCCTCCACTTT. The chain employs TRBV5-5 and TRBJ1-6; 10 nucleotides match TRBD1. In germline, CDR1 is SGHKS, CDR2 YYEKEE (reference sequence). The CDR3 runs 14 residues. The entire variable domain, with the rest obtained from reference TRBV5-5 and TRBJ1-6, is as follows: DAGVTQSPTHLIKTRGQQVTLRCSPISGHKSVSWYQQVLGQGPQFIFQYYEKEERGRGNFPDRFSARQFPNYSSELNVNALLLGDSALYLCVSSLGTGDSPLHFGNGTRLTVT.